One and the same sample provided the 31 T cell receptor beta chains below, sequenced in a study of shared clonotypes between healthy human individuals. Only in-frame clones appear in the TCRdb table, and some are missing; sequencing was by immunoSEQ multiplex PCR. The sample carries about 1.5 million clones, approximately 98% recorded once. The specimen was naive CD4+ T cells sorted from blood. As for subset: CD45RA+ positively selected. The receptors here all came from a man under 40 in good health.

CDR3 sequence reads: CASNPKAGAFYNEQFF. The CDR3 coding sequence is TGTGCCAGTAACCCAAAAGCGGGAGCTTTCTACAATGAGCAGTTCTTC. The chain joins TRBV19 to TRBJ2-1; TRBD2 agrees at 8 bases. The CDR3 is 16 amino acids. Germline CDR1 reads LNHDA; CDR2 reads SQIVND (reference sequence). V gave up 7 bases and J gave up 3 bases; unmatched junction bases: 11.

The V gene is TRBV7-6, the J gene TRBJ2-1; TRBD2 matches 13 bases. The V and J ends lost 3 bases and 0 bases, in that order; junction bases with no gene match: 5. This CDR3 is built from 18 residues. Germline V gene lookup returns CDR1 SGHVS and CDR2 FNYEAQ. Written as DNA, the CDR3 is TGTGCCAGCAGCTTTCGGACTAGCGGGAGTAGCTCCTACAATGAGCAGTTCTTC. This encodes CASSFRTSGSSSYNEQFF.

The chain links TRBV5-1 to TRBJ2-2, with D perhaps matching TRBD1 (5 bases). The CDR3 sequence is 15 residues long. Between the trimmed V and J ends, which lost 4 bases and 7 bases, there was a span of 17 bases. Looked up from germline, CDR1 is SGHRS and CDR2 is YFSETQ. The CDR3 region is CASSGQGYPSGELFF. The CDR3 coding sequence is TGCGCCAGCAGCGGGCAGGGTTATCCGAGCGGGGAGCTGTTTTTT.

The chain joins TRBV9 to TRBJ2-4, with TRBD1 matching over 7 bases. Germline V gene sequence: CDR1 SGDLS, CDR2 YYNGEE. This CDR3 has 14 amino acids. J gave up 10 bases and V 0 bases, and 7 bases lay outside the gene matches. CDR3 sequence: CASSVGWDSLIQYF. CDR3 DNA sequence: TGTGCCAGCAGCGTAGGGTGGGACAGCCTTATTCAGTACTTC.

For this clone: The CDR3 carries no conserved terminal phenylalanine or tryptophan, so it likely arises from a read error. It is unclear where the CDR3 begins or ends on the DNA, so no DNA is shown, and the CDR3 is as TCRdb lists it. The rearrangement joins TRBV9 to TRBJ1-5. The CDR3 is 10 residues long, counting both termini. The germline V gene has CDR1 SGDLS and CDR2 YYNGEE. The CDR3 here is CASSVRSAFI.

The chain joins TRBV28 to TRBJ1-1, with D perhaps matching TRBD1 (5 bases). CDR1 and CDR2 (germline): MDHEN, SYDVKM. Deletions cut 7 bases from V and 1 base from J, with 16 bases between. This CDR3 comprises 15 residues. In nucleotides, the CDR3 is TGTGCCAGCACCTCGACTTTCACAGGGAACACTGAAGCTTTCTTT. Translating gives CASTSTFTGNTEAFF.

The chain links TRBV9 to TRBJ2-7; no firm D call. This CDR3 has 14 residues. V shed 0 bases and J shed 5 bases, with 12 bases lying between them. Germline V gene data show CDR1 as SGDLS and CDR2 as YYNGEE. CDR3 protein: CASSVASPAHEQYF. The CDR3 coding sequence is TGTGCCAGCAGCGTAGCTTCCCCAGCCCACGAGCAGTACTTC.

Concerning this clone: Other DNA sequences within the sample encode an identical CDR3. V is TRBV27 and J is TRBJ1-1; the D gene is possibly TRBD1 (6 bases). V shed 3 bases and J shed 1 base, with 9 bases lying between them. CDR1 is MNHEY, CDR2 SMNVEV, per germline (reference sequence). The CDR3 spans 14 residues. The CDR3 DNA follows: TGTGCCAGCAGTTTCAAGGGGGGGAACACTGAAGCTTTCTTT. Its protein product is CASSFKGGNTEAFF.

This chain connects TRBV6-1 to TRBJ2-1; D may be TRBD1 (5 bases). This CDR3 is 17 amino acids long. Germline lookup yields CDR1 MNHNS and CDR2 SASEGT. The V end was cut by 2 bases, the J end by 0 bases, with 14 bases between. The CDR3 sequence is CASSEWTLGASYNEQFF. The CDR3 DNA sequence: TGTGCCAGCAGTGAATGGACGCTAGGGGCCTCCTACAATGAGCAGTTCTTC.

This chain uses TRBV18 with TRBJ2-7; the match to TRBD2 covers 10 bases. This CDR3 contains 14 residues. Trimming removed 4 bases from V and 6 bases from J; junction bases left unmatched: 6. Germline loops: CDR1 KGHSH, CDR2 LQKENI. CDR3 DNA sequence: TGTGCCAGCTCACTAGCGGGAGGACAGGCCGAGCAGTACTTC. It codes for CASSLAGGQAEQYF.

V gene TRBV5-4 combines with J gene TRBJ2-2; D is uncertain. CDR1 is SGHNT and CDR2 is YYREEE in the germline V gene (reference sequence). The CDR3 is 16 amino acids. The V gene lost 0 bases and the J gene lost 3 bases, with 12 bases spanning the gap. The CDR3 here is CASSLAPLRDTGELFF. CDR3 DNA: TGTGCCAGCAGCTTGGCCCCTCTCCGGGACACCGGGGAGCTGTTTTTT.

The chain is built from TRBV6-1 and TRBJ2-3; 11 positions match TRBD1. Germline assignment: CDR1 MNHNS and CDR2 SASEGT. V trimming: 5 bases; J trimming: 5 bases; junction bases outside the gene matches: 6. The CDR3 runs to 15 residues. CDR3 DNA sequence: TGTGCCAGCAGTCACGGGACAGGGGGGGGAGATACGCAGTATTTT. Protein product: CASSHGTGGGDTQYF.

The chain has TRBV18 and TRBJ2-3; a possible D gene is TRBD2 (6 bases). The CDR3 has 14 residues. V was pared by 1 base and J by 5 bases, with 10 bases between. Germline assignment: CDR1 KGHSH and CDR2 LQKENI. This chain's CDR3 is CASSPQSGGDTQYF. The CDR3, as DNA: TGTGCCAGCTCACCACAGTCCGGGGGAGATACGCAGTATTTT. The full variable domain, in which reference TRBV18 and TRBJ2-3 provide the parts outside the CDR3, is NAGVMQNPRHLVRRRGQEARLRCSPMKGHSHVYWYRQLPEEGLKFMVYLQKENIIDESGMPKERFSAEFPKEGPSILRIQQVVRGDSAAYFCASSPQSGGDTQYFGPGTRLTVL.

The CDR3 region is CASSSPGLLQPQHF. In DNA, the CDR3 is TGTGCCAGCAGTTCTCCGGGACTTCTTCAGCCCCAGCATTTT. The V and J genes are TRBV28 and TRBJ1-5; D is possibly TRBD1 (5 bases). The CDR3 consists of 14 residues. CDR1 MDHEN and CDR2 SYDVKM come from the germline V gene. The ends were cut back, 4 bases at V and 6 bases at J, with 13 bases in the middle.

The chain is built from TRBV5-1 and TRBJ1-5; unclear D gene. Trimming stripped 0 bases from V and 0 bases from J, with 10 bases between. CDR1 is SGHRS, CDR2 YFSETQ, per germline. The CDR3 sequence is 16 residues long. CDR3 residues: CASSLVYRDSNQPQHF. The DNA of the CDR3 is TGCGCCAGCAGCTTGGTATATCGTGATAGCAATCAGCCCCAGCATTTT.

The V and J genes are TRBV5-1 and TRBJ2-7; D is perhaps TRBD2 (6 bases). Germline CDR1 reads SGHRS; CDR2 reads YFSETQ. The CDR3 consists of 14 residues. V lost 4 bases and J 3 bases, leaving 14 bases between the germline ends. The CDR3 loop is CASSTGTSDYEQYF. The CDR3 region has the DNA TGCGCCAGCAGCACCGGGACTTCGGACTACGAGCAGTACTTC. Together with reference TRBV5-1 and TRBJ2-7, the CDR3 gives the full variable domain: KAGVTQTPRYLIKTRGQQVTLSCSPISGHRSVSWYQQTPGQGLQFLFEYFSETQRNKGNFPGRFSGRQFSNSRSEMNVSTLELGDSALYLCASSTGTSDYEQYFGPGTRLTVT.

The chain joins TRBV19 to TRBJ2-7; D may be TRBD1 (6 bases). Trimming cost V 3 bases and J 0 bases, with 15 bases left between them. This CDR3 has 16 residues. CDR1 LNHDA and CDR2 SQIVND come from the germline V gene (reference sequence). The CDR3 spells CASSMVQGGGSYEQYF. In DNA, the CDR3 is TGTGCCAGTAGTATGGTACAGGGTGGGGGCTCCTACGAGCAGTACTTC. Supplemented by reference TRBV19 and TRBJ2-7, the full variable domain reads DGGITQSPKYLFRKEGQNVTLSCEQNLNHDAMYWYRQDPGQGLRLIYYSQIVNDFQKGDIAEGYSVSREKKESFPLTVTSAQKNPTAFYLCASSMVQGGGSYEQYFGPGTRLTVT.

The chain carries TRBV5-5 and TRBJ2-3; maybe TRBD2 (6 bases). This CDR3 is 14 amino acids long. The V gene's germline CDR1 is SGHKS and CDR2 YYEKEE (reference sequence). Trimming cost V 4 bases and J 2 bases, with 11 bases left between them. CDR3 nucleotides: TGTGCCAGCAGCCATAGCGGCCCCACAGATACGCAGTATTTT. Its protein product is CASSHSGPTDTQYF.

The CDR3 DNA follows: TGCAGCGTCAGAGGCAGGGTGGAGAAAAAACTGTTTTTT. Translating gives CSVRGRVEKKLFF. The chain uses TRBV29-1 and TRBJ1-4; TRBD1 might be the D (5 bases). Per germline, CDR1 SQVTM and CDR2 ANQGSEA. The CDR3 extends over 13 amino acids. Trimming cost V 6 bases and J 9 bases, with 17 bases left between them.

CDR3: CAWTRDSTEAFF. The CDR3 DNA sequence: TGTGCCTGGACCCGGGACAGCACTGAAGCTTTCTTT. This chain uses TRBV30 with TRBJ1-1; 7 bases fit TRBD1. There are 12 residues in the CDR3. The V gene end was trimmed by 4 bases and the J gene end by 4 bases; junction bases not matched to a gene: 3. Germline values: CDR1 GTSNPN, CDR2 SVGIG (reference sequence).

The chain employs TRBV5-1 and TRBJ1-1; D is unresolved. Germline CDR1 and CDR2: SGHRS and YFSETQ. The CDR3 runs 14 residues. The V gene lost 3 bases and the J gene lost 2 bases, with 11 bases spanning the gap. The CDR3 region has the DNA TGCGCCAGCAGCTCCAACAGTGCTAACACTGAAGCTTTCTTT. As protein: CASSSNSANTEAFF.

This CDR3 is CASSRAGTSYEKLFF. CDR3 bases: TGTGCCAGCAGCCGCGCCGGGACAAGCTATGAAAAACTGTTTTTT. The chain uses TRBV14 and TRBJ1-4; D possibly corresponds to TRBD1 (6 bases). Germline CDR1 is SGHDN and CDR2 is FVKESK. The germline V and J ends were trimmed by 4 bases and 6 bases, with 15 bases remaining between them. The CDR3 loop spans 15 amino acids.

V gene TRBV2 combines with J gene TRBJ2-4; no firm D call. Germline V gives CDR1 SNHLY, CDR2 FYNNEI. Trimming removed 4 bases from V and 0 bases from J, with 10 bases in between. This CDR3 has 15 residues. CDR3 DNA sequence: TGTGCCAGCAGTGTGGCTGGTCTAGCCAAAAACATTCAGTACTTC. It encodes CASSVAGLAKNIQYF.

The CDR3 protein is CASSPLNRTSSGELFF. The CDR3 DNA sequence: TGTGCCAGCAGTCCCCTAAACAGGACTAGCTCCGGGGAGCTGTTTTTT. The chain uses TRBV28 and TRBJ2-2, with TRBD2 identical over 8 bases. The germline CDR1 and CDR2 sequences are MDHEN and SYDVKM. The CDR3 runs 16 residues. V shed 5 bases, J shed 6 bases, and the junction held 11 bases outside the gene matches.

The genes are TRBV11-2 and TRBJ1-3, with 7 bases that match TRBD1. The germline V gene encodes CDR1 SGHAT and CDR2 FQNNGV. V was clipped by 0 bases and J by 0 bases; unmatched bases: 5. This CDR3 is 17 amino acids long. The CDR3 here is CASSLERRGLSGNTIYF. CDR3 nucleotides: TGTGCCAGCAGCTTAGAAAGGAGGGGGCTCTCTGGAAACACCATATATTTT.

This chain uses TRBV6-5 with TRBJ2-3; D may be TRBD1 (6 bases). Trimming stripped 6 bases from V and 1 base from J, with 11 bases between. Germline CDR1 reads MNHEY; CDR2 reads SVGAGI. This CDR3 contains 14 residues. The CDR3 nucleotides are TGTGCCAGCAGGAGGGCAGGGGGCACAGATACGCAGTATTTT. Translating gives CASRRAGGTDTQYF.

The chain carries TRBV7-6 and TRBJ2-1; tentative D call: TRBD2 (6 bases). The CDR3 consists of 13 residues. Germline CDR1 reads SGHVS; CDR2 reads FNYEAQ. V was pared by 2 bases and J by 10 bases, with 12 bases between. CDR3 sequence reads: CASSLSGAGEQFF. DNA for the CDR3: TGTGCCAGCAGCTTAAGTGGGGCGGGAGAGCAGTTCTTC.

CDR3 residues: CASSHRGTGSYEQYF. For the CDR3, the DNA is TGTGCCAGCAGTCACCGCGGGACAGGGTCCTACGAGCAGTACTTC. The chain is built from TRBV28 and TRBJ2-7; 9 positions agree with TRBD1. CDR1 is MDHEN, CDR2 SYDVKM, per germline. With V trimmed by 5 bases and J by 1 base, 6 bases remained unmatched. This CDR3 has 15 residues.

This rearrangement joins TRBV5-1 to TRBJ1-2, with 8 positions matching TRBD1. The CDR3 totals 14 residues. The germline V gene encodes CDR1 SGHRS and CDR2 YFSETQ. V lost 0 bases, J lost 7 bases, and 5 bases stayed unmatched. CDR3 in amino acids: CASSLVQGAVGYTF. In DNA form, the CDR3 reads TGCGCCAGCAGCTTGGTCCAGGGGGCTGTTGGCTACACCTTC.

Notes on this clone: Other DNA sequences within the sample encode an identical CDR3. The chain uses TRBV5-1 and TRBJ1-5; a weak D match, TRBD1 (5 bases). Per germline, CDR1 SGHRS and CDR2 YFSETQ. The CDR3 length is 15 residues. The germline V and J ends were trimmed by 0 bases and 1 base, with 8 bases remaining between them. The CDR3 loop is CASSLGQGSNQPQHF. Written as DNA, the CDR3 is TGCGCCAGCAGCTTGGGGCAGGGCAGCAATCAGCCCCAGCATTTT.

V usage is TRBV10-3 and J usage is TRBJ2-7; 9 nucleotides line up with TRBD1. Germline CDR1 and CDR2: ENHRY and SYGVKD. The CDR3 extends over 13 amino acids. The trim removed 11 bases at V and 2 bases at J, leaving 7 bases unmatched. The CDR3 sequence is CASSGTGTYEQYF. Here the CDR3 DNA reads TGTGCCTCATCCGGGACAGGGACCTACGAGCAGTACTTC.